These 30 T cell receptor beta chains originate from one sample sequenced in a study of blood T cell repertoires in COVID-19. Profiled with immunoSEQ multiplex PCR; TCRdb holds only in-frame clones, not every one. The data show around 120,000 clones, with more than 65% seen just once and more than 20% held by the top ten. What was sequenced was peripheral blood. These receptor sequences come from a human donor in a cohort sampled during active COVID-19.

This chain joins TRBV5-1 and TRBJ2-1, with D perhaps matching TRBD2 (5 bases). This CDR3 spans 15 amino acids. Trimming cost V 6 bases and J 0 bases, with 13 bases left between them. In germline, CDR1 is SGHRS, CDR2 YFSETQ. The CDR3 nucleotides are TGCGCCAGCATGCCGCTAGCCATCTCCTACAATGAGCAGTTCTTC. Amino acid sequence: CASMPLAISYNEQFF.

CDR3 loop: CASSIDGPGQGAFTEAFF. Written as DNA, the CDR3 is TGTGCCAGTAGTATAGATGGCCCAGGACAGGGGGCGTTCACTGAAGCTTTCTTT. This chain joins TRBV19 and TRBJ1-1; 11 bases match TRBD1. The CDR3 spans 18 residues. The ends lost 0 bases at V and 4 bases at J; junction bases unmatched: 10. Germline V gene sequence: CDR1 LNHDA, CDR2 SQIVND (reference sequence). Full variable domain (missing parts from reference TRBV19 and TRBJ1-1): DGGITQSPKYLFRKEGQNVTLSCEQNLNHDAMYWYRQDPGQGLRLIYYSQIVNDFQKGDIAEGYSVSREKKESFPLTVTSAQKNPTAFYLCASSIDGPGQGAFTEAFFGQGTRLTVV.

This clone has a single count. CDR3 in DNA: TGTGCCAGCAGCCCGGGCCGACAGGGGTTACTCGAGCAGTACTTC. Residues: CASSPGRQGLLEQYF. The chain has TRBV5-6 and TRBJ2-7; 8 positions agree with TRBD1. Germline CDR1 reads SGHDT; CDR2 reads YYEEEE. Trimming removed 4 bases from V and 6 bases from J; junction bases left unmatched: 12. CDR3 length: 15 residues.

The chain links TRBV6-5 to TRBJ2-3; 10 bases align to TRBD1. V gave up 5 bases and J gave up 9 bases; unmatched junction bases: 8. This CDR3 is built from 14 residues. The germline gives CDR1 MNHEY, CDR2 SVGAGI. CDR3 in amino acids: CASSRDRGLSTQYF. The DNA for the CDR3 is TGTGCCAGCAGTCGGGACAGGGGCTTGAGCACGCAGTATTTT.

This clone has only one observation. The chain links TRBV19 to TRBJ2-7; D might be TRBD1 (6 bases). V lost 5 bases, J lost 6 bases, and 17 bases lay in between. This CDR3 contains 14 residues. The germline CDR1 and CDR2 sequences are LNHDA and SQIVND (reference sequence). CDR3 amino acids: CASSPRDTSGEQYF. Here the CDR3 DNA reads TGTGCCAGTAGTCCCCGGGACACCTCTGGCGAGCAGTACTTC.

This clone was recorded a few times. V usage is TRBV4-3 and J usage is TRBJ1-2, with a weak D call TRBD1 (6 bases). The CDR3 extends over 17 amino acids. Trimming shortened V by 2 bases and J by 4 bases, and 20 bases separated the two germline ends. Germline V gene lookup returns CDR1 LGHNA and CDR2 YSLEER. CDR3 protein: CASSQSASSGDGYGYTF. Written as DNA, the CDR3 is TGCGCCAGCAGCCAATCAGCATCGTCAGGGGACGGCTATGGCTACACCTTC.

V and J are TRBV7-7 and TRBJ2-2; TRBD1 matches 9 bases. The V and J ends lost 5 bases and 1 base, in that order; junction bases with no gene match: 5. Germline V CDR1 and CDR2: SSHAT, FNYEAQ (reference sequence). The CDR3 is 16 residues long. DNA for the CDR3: TGTGCCAGCAGCCTGGGGACAGGGCGGAACACCGGGGAGCTGTTTTTT. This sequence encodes CASSLGTGRNTGELFF.

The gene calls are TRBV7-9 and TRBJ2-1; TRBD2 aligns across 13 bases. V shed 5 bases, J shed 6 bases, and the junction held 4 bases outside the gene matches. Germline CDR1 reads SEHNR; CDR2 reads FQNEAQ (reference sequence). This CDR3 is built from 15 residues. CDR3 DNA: TGTGCCAGCAGCGAAGGGACTAGCGGGGTCAATGAGCAGTTCTTC. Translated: CASSEGTSGVNEQFF.

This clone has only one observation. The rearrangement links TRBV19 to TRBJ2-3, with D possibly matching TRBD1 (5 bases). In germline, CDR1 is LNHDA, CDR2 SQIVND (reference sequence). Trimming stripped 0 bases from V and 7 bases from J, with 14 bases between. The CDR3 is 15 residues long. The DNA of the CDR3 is TGTGCCAGTAGTATAGACAAGATGGGGCGAAATACGCAGTATTTT. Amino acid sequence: CASSIDKMGRNTQYF. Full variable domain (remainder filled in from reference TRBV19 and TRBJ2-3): DGGITQSPKYLFRKEGQNVTLSCEQNLNHDAMYWYRQDPGQGLRLIYYSQIVNDFQKGDIAEGYSVSREKKESFPLTVTSAQKNPTAFYLCASSIDKMGRNTQYFGPGTRLTVL.

The CDR3 bases are TGTGCCAGCAGTTTATTCGGCGGGCGGGGAGGCTACACCTTC. This translates into CASSLFGGRGGYTF. The V and J genes are TRBV28 and TRBJ1-2; no clear D. CDR1 is MDHEN, CDR2 SYDVKM, per germline. The CDR3 consists of 14 residues. V lost 1 base and J lost 8, with 14 bases in between.

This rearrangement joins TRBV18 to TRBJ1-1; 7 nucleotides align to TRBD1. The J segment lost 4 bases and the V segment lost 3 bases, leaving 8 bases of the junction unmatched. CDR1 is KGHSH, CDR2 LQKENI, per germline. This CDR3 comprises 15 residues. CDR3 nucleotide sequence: TGTGCCAGCTCACCGCCCGGGACAGATCCCACTGAAGCTTTCTTT. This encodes CASSPPGTDPTEAFF.

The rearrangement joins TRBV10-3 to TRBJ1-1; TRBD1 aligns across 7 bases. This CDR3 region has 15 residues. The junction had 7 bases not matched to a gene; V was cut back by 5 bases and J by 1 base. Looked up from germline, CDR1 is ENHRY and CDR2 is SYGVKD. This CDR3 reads CAISTAGGSNTEAFF. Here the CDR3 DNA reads TGTGCCATCAGTACGGCAGGGGGTTCGAACACTGAAGCTTTCTTT.

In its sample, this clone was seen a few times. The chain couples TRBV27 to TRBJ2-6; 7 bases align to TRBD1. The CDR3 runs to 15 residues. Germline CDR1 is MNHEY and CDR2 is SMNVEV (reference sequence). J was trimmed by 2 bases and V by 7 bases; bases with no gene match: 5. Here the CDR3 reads CASTIGGAGANVLTF. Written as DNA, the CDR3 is TGTGCCAGCACTATAGGGGGCGCTGGGGCCAACGTCCTGACTTTC.

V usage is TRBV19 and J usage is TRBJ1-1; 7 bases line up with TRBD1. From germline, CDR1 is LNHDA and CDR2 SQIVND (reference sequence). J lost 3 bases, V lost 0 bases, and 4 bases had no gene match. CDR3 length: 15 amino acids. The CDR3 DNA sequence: TGTGCCAGTAGTATAGACAGGGGGAATTACACTGAAGCTTTCTTT. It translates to CASSIDRGNYTEAFF.

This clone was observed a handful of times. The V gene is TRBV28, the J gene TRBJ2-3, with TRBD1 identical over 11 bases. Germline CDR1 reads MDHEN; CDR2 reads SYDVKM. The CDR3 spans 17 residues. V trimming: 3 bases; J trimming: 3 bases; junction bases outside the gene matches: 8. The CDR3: CASSLGTGQGGTDTQYF. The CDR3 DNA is TGTGCCAGCAGTTTGGGGACGGGACAGGGGGGGACAGATACGCAGTATTTT.

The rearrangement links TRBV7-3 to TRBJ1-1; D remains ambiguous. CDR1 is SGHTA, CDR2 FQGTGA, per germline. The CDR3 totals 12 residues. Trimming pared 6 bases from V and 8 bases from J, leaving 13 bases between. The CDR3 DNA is TGTGCCAGCAGTCTCCTCGGCGGGGAAGCTTTCTTT. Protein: CASSLLGGEAFF.

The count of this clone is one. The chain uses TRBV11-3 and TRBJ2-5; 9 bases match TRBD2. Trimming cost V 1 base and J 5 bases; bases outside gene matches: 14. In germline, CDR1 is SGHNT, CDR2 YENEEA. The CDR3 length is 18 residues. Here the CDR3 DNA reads TGTGCCAGCAGCTTAGGTCTATGGCCTAGCGGGGAGGGGGAGACCCAGTACTTC. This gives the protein CASSLGLWPSGEGETQYF. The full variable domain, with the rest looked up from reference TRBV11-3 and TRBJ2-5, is EAGVVQSPRYKIIEKKQPVAFWCNPISGHNTLYWYLQNLGQGPELLIRYENEEAVDDSQLPKDRFSAERLKGVDSTLKIQPAELGDSAVYLCASSLGLWPSGEGETQYFGPGTRLLVL.

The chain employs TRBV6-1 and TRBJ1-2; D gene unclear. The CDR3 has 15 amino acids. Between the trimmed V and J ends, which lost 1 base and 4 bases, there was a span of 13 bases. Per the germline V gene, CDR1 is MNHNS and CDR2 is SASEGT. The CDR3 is CASSEGSEASYGYTF. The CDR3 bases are TGTGCCAGCAGTGAAGGGTCAGAAGCGAGCTATGGCTACACCTTC.

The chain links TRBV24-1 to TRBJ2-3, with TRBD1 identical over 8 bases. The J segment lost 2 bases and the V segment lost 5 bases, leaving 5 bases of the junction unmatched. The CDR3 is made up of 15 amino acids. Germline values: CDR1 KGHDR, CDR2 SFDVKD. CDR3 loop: CATSAGTGYTDTQYF. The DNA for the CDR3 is TGTGCCACCAGTGCCGGGACAGGATACACAGATACGCAGTATTTT.

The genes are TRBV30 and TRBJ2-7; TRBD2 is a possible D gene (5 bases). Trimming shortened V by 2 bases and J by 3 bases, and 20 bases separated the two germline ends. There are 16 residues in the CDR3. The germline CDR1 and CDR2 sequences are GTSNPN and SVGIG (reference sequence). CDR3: CAWSHPRTFPDYEQYF. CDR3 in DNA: TGTGCCTGGAGTCACCCTCGGACTTTTCCCGACTACGAGCAGTACTTC. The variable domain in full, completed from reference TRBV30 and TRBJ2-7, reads SQTIHQWPATLVQPVGSPLSLECTVEGTSNPNLYWYRQAAGRGLQLLFYSVGIGQISSEVPQNLSASRPQDRQFILSSKKLLLSDSGFYLCAWSHPRTFPDYEQYFGPGTRLTVT.

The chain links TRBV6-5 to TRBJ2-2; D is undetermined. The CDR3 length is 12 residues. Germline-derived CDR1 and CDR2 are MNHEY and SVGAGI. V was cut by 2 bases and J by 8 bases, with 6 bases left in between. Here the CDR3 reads CASSYRAGELFF. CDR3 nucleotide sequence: TGTGCCAGCAGTTACCGAGCTGGGGAGCTGTTTTTT.

In DNA form, the CDR3 reads TGTGCCAGCAGCTTAGCGGTGTCTAGCGGGCAGGATAACAATGAGCAGTTCTTC. Amino acids: CASSLAVSSGQDNNEQFF. The chain combines TRBV7-9 with TRBJ2-1; 8 bases are a match to TRBD2. Germline CDR1 and CDR2: SEHNR and FQNEAQ (reference sequence). This CDR3 is 18 amino acids long. The V and J ends lost 0 bases and 5 bases, in that order; junction bases with no gene match: 12.

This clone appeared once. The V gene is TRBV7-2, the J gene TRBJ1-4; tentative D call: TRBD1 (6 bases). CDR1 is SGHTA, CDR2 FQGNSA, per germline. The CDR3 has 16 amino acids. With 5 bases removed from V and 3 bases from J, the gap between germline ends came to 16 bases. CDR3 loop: CASSVRGGGANEKLFF. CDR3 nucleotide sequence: TGTGCCAGCAGCGTACGAGGGGGAGGGGCTAATGAAAAACTGTTTTTT.

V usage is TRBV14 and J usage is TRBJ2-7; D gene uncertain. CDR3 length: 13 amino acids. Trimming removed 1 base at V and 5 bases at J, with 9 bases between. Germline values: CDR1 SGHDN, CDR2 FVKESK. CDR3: CASSQVLENEQYF. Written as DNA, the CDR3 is TGTGCCAGCAGCCAAGTGCTAGAGAACGAGCAGTACTTC.

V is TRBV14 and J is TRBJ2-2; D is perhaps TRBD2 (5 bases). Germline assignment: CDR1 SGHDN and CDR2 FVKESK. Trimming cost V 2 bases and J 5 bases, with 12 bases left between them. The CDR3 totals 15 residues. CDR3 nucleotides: TGTGCCAGCAGCCAATTGCGGGCGAGGACCGGGGAGCTGTTTTTT. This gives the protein CASSQLRARTGELFF.

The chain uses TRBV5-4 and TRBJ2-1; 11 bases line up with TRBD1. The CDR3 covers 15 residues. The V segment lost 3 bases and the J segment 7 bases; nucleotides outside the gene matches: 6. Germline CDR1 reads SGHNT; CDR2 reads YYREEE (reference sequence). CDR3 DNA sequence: TGTGCCAGCAGCTCCCGGGACAGGGGGGGAAATGAGCAGTTCTTC. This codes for CASSSRDRGGNEQFF.

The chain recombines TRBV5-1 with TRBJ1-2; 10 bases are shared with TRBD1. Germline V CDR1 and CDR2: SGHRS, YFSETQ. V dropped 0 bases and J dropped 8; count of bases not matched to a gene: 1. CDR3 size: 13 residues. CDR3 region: CASSLEDRGGYTF. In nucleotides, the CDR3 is TGCGCCAGCAGCTTGGAGGACAGGGGGGGCTACACCTTC.

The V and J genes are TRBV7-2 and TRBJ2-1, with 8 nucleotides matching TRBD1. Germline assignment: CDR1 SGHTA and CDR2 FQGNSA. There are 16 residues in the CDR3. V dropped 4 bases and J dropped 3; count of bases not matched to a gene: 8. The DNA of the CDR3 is TGTGCCAGCAGCTCTCCGCGGACAGGGCGCTACAATGAGCAGTTCTTC. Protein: CASSSPRTGRYNEQFF.

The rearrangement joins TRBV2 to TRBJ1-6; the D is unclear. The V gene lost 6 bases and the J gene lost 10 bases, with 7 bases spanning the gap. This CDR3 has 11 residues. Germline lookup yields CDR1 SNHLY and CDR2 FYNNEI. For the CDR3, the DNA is TGTGCCAGCAGACAACAGTCACCCCTCCACTTT. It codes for CASRQQSPLHF.

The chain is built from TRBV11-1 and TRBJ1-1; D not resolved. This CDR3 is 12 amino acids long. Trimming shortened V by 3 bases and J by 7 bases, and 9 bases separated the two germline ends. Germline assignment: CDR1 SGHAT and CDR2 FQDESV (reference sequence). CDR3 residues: CASSLAGFEAFF. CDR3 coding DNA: TGTGCCAGCAGCTTGGCCGGGTTTGAAGCTTTCTTT.